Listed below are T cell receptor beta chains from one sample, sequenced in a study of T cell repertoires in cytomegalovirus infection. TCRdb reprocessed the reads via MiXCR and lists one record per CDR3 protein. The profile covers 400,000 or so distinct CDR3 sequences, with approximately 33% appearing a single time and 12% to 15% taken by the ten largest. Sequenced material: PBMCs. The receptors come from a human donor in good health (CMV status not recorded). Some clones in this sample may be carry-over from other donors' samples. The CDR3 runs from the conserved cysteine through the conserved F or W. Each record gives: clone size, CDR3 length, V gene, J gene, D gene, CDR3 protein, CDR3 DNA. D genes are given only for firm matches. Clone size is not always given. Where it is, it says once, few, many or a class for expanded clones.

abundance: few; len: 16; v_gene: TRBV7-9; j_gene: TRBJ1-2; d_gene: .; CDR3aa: CASSLAARASNYGYTF; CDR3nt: TGTGCCAGCAGCTTAGCGGCCAGGGCCAGTAACTATGGCTACACCTTC
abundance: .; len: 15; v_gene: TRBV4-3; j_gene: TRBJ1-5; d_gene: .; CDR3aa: CASSPTWTDNQPQHF; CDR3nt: TGCGCCAGCAGCCCGACCTGGACAGACAATCAGCCCCAGCATTTT
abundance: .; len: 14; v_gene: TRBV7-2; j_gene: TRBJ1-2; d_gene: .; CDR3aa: CASSPPGQYYCYTF; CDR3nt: TGTGCCAGCAGCCCCCCTGGACAGTACTATTGCTACACCTTC
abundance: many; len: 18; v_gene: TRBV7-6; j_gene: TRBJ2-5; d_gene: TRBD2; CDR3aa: CASSLAPTLAGGQETQYF; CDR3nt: TGTGCCAGCAGCTTAGCCCCTACTCTAGCGGGGGGGCAGGAGACCCAGTACTTC
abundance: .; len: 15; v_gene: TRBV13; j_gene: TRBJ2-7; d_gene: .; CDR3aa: CANSSRDTPSYEQYF; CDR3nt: TGTGCCAACAGCTCCCGGGACACTCCATCCTACGAGCAGTACTTC
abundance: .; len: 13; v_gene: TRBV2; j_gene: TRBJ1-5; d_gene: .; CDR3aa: CASSGWVNQPQHF; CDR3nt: TGTGCCAGCAGTGGATGGGTTAATCAGCCCCAGCATTTT
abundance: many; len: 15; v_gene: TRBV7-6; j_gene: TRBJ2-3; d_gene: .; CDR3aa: CASSLDGGGTDTQYF; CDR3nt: TGTGCCAGCAGCTTAGACGGGGGAGGCACAGATACGCAGTATTTT
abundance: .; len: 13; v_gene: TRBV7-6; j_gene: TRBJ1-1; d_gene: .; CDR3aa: CASSSQQGTEAFF; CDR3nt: TGTGCCAGCAGTAGCCAACAGGGCACTGAAGCTTTCTTT
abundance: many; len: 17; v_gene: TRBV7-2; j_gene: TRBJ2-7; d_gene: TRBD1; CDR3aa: CASSSKYRGQGFYEQYF; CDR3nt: TGTGCCAGCAGCTCGAAATATAGGGGACAGGGATTCTACGAGCAGTACTTC
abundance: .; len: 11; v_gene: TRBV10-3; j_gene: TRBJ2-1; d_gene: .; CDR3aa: CAISESNEQFF; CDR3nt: TGTGCCATCAGTGAGTCAAATGAGCAGTTCTTC
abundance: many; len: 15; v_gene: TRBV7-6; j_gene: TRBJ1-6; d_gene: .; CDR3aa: CASSLADPSLSPLHF; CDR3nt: TGTGCCAGCAGCTTAGCGGACCCAAGTCTTTCACCCCTCCACTTT
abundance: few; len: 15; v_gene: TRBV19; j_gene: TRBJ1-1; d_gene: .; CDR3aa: CASSIGRRENTEAFF; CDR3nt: TGTGCCAGTAGTATAGGCCGACGGGAGAACACTGAAGCTTTCTTT